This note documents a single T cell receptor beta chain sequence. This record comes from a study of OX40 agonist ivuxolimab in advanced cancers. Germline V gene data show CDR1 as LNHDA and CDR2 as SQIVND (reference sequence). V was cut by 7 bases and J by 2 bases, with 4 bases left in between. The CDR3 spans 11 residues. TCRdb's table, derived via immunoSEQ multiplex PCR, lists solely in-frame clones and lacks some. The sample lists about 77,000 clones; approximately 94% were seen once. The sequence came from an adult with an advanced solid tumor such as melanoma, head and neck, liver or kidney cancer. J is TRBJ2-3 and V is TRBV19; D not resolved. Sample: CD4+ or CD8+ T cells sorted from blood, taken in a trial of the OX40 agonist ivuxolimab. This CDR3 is CASTNTDTQYF. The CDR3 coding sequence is TGTGCCAGTACGAACACAGATACGCAGTATTTT.